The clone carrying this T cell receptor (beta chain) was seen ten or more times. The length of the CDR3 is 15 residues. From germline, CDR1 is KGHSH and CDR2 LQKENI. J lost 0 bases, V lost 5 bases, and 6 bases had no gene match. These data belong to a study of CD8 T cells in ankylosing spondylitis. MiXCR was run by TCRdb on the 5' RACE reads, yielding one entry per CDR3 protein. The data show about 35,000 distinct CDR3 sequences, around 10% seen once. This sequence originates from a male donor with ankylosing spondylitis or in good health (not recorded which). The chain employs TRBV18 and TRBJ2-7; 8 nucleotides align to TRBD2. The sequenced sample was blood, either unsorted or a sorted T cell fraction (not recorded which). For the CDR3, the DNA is TGTGCCAGCTCAATAACTAGCGGTCGCTCCTACGAGCAGTACTTC. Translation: CASSITSGRSYEQYF. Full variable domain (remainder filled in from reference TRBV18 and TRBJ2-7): NAGVMQNPRHLVRRRGQEARLRCSPMKGHSHVYWYRQLPEEGLKFMVYLQKENIIDESGMPKERFSAEFPKEGPSILRIQQVVRGDSAAYFCASSITSGRSYEQYFGPGTRLTVT.